The present T cell receptor (beta chain) was sequenced within a study of CD8+CD57+ T cells in acquired aplastic anemia. For this clonotype: Here the CDR3 omits its conserved ending phenylalanine or tryptophan, so a read error is the likely source. The DNA is omitted, as the CDR3 cannot be located on it reliably, and the CDR3 follows TCRdb's listing.

Profiling that covered TCR beta VDJ and CDR3 relied on genomic DNA as its template. TCRdb independently ran MiXCR on the reads; one entry per CDR3 protein. The table includes about 400,000 distinct CDR3 sequences, 65% to 80% detected once. The sequencing input was sorted CD4+, CD8+, or CD8+CD57+ T cells (not recorded which) from PBMCs. This sequence originates from a human donor in good health, serving as a control.

The CDR3 spells CASTPGQIENQHL. This chain uses TRBV7-3 with TRBJ2-5; no DNA check was done on the table's D call, TRBD1. The CDR3 sequence runs 13 residues, both termini included. The germline gives CDR1 SGHTA, CDR2 FQGTGA.